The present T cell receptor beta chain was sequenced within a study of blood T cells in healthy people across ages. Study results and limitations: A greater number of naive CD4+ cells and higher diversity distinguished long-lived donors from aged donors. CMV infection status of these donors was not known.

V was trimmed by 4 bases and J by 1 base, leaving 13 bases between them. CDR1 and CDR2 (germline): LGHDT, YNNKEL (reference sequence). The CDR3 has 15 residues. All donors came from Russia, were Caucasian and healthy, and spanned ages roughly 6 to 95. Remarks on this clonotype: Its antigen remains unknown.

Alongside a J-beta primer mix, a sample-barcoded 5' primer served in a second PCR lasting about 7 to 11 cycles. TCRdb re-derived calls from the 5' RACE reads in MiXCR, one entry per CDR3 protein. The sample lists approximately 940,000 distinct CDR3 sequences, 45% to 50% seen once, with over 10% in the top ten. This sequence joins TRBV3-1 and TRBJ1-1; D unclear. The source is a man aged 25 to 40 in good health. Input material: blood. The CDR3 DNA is TGTGCCAGCAGCCTAGGCCGGGTTAAGAACACTGAAGCTTTCTTT. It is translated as CASSLGRVKNTEAFF.